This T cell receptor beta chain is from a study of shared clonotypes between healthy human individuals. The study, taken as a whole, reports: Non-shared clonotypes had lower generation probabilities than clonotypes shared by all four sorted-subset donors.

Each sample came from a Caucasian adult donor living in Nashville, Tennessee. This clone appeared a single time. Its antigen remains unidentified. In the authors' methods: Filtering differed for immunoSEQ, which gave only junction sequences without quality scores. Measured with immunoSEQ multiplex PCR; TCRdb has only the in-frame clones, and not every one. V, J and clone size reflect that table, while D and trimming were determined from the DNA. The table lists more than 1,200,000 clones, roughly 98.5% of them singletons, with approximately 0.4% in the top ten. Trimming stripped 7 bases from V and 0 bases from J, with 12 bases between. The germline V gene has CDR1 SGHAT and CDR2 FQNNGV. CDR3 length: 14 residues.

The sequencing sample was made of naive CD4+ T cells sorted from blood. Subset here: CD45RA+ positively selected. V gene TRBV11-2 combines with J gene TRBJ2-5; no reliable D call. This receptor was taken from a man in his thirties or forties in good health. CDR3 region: CASTRWTDQETQYF. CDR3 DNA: TGTGCCAGCACCCGATGGACCGACCAAGAGACCCAGTACTTC. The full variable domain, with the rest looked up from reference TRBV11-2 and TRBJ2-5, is EAGVAQSPRYKIIEKRQSVAFWCNPISGHATLYWYQQILGQGPKLLIQFQNNGVVDDSQLPKDRFSAERLKGVDSTLKIQPAKLEDSAVYLCASTRWTDQETQYFGPGTRLLVL.